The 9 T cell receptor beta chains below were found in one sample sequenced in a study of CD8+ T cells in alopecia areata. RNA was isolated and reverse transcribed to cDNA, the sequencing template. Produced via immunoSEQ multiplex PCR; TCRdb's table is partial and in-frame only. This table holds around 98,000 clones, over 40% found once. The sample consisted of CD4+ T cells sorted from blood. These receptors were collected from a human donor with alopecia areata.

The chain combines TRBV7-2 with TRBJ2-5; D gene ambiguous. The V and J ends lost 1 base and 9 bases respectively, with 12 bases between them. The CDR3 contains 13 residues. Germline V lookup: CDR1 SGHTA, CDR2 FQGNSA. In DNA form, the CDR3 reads TGTGCCAGCAGCTTAGACGAAGCGTGGGCCCAGTACTTC. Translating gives CASSLDEAWAQYF.

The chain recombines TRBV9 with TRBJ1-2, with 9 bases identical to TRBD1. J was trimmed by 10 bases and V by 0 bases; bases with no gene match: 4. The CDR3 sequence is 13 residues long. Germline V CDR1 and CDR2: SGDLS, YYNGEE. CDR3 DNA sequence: TGTGCCAGCAGCGTAGCTGGGGACAGGGTCTACACCTTC. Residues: CASSVAGDRVYTF.

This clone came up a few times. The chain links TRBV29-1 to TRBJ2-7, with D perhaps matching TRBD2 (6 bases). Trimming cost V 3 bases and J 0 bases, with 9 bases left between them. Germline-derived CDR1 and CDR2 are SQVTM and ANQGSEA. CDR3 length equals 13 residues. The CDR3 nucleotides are TGCAGCGTTGAGTACGGGAGCTCCTACGAGCAGTACTTC. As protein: CSVEYGSSYEQYF.

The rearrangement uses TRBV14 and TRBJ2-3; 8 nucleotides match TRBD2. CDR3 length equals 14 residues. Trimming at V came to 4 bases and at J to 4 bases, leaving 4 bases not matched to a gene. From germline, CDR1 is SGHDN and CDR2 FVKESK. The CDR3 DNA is TGTGCCAGCAGCCCAGGACTAGCTTCAGATACGCAGTATTTT. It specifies CASSPGLASDTQYF.

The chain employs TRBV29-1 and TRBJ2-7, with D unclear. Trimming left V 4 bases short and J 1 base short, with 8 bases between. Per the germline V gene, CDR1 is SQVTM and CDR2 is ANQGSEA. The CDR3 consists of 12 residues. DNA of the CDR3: TGCAGCGTTGTCAGGCCTTCCTACGAGCAGTACTTC. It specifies CSVVRPSYEQYF.

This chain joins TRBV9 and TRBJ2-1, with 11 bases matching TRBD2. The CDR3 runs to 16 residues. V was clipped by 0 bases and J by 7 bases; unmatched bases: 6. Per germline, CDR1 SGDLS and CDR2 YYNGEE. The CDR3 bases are TGTGCCAGCAGCGTAGGAGGGCTAGCGGGGGGTAATGAGCAGTTCTTC. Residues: CASSVGGLAGGNEQFF.

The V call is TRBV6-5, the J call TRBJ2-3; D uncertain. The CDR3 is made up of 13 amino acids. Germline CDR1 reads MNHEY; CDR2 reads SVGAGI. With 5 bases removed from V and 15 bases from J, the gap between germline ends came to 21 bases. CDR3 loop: CASSGSIESSRYF. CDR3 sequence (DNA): TGTGCCAGCAGTGGAAGCATAGAATCCTCTAGATATTTT.

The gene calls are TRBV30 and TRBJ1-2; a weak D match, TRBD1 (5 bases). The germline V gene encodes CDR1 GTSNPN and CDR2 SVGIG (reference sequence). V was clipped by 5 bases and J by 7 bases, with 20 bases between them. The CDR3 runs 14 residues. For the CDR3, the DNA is TGTGCCTGGGGCCCGGGACCTCCGGCTGGTGGCTACACCTTC. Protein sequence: CAWGPGPPAGGYTF.

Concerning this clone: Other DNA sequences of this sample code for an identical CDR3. CDR3 DNA sequence: TGTGCCAGCTCCCAGCGTCCAAACAATGAGCAGTTCTTC. It is translated as CASSQRPNNEQFF. V is TRBV2 and J is TRBJ2-1; D uncertain. V was clipped by 8 bases and J by 5 bases, with 13 bases between them. Germline loops: CDR1 SNHLY, CDR2 FYNNEI. The CDR3 length is 13 residues.